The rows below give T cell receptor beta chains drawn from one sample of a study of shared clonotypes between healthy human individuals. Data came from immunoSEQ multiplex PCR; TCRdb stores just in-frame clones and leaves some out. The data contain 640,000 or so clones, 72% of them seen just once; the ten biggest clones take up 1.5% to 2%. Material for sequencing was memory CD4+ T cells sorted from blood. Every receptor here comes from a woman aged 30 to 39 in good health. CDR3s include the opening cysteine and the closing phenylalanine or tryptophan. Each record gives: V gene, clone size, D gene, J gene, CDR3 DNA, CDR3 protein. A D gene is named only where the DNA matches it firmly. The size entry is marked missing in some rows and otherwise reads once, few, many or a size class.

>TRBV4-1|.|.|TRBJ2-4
TGCGCCAGCAGCGACGCAGGGATTACCAAAAACATTCAGTACTTC
CASSDAGITKNIQYF
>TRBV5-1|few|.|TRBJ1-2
TGCGCCAGCAGCTTGGAACCCTATGGCTACACCTTC
CASSLEPYGYTF
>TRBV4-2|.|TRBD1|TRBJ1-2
TGTGCCAGCAGCCCGGACAGGGGGGTAGGCTACACCTTC
CASSPDRGVGYTF
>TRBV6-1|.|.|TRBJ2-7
TGTGCCAGCAGTGAAGATATGAGCGAGCAGTACTTC
CASSEDMSEQYF
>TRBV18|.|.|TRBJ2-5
TGTGCCAGCTCACCGGCCCAGGGAAAGGAAGAGACCCAGTACTTC
CASSPAQGKEETQYF
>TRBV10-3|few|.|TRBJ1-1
TGTGCCATCAGCCAAACCGTGAACACTGAAGCTTTCTTT
CAISQTVNTEAFF
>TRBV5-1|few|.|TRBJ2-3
TGCGCCAGCAGGGACCTAGGGGCGGGATCGGTAGATACGCAGTATTTT
CASRDLGAGSVDTQYF
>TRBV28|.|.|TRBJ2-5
TGTGCCAGCAGCCGGGGAGAGACCCAGTACTTC
CASSRGETQYF
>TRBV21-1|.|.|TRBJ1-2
TGTGCCAGCAGCAAAGCAGGGGACAACTATGGCTACACCTTC
CASSKAGDNYGYTF
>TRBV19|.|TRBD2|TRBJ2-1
TGTGCCAGTAGTGAGGCCGGCTCGGGACTAGCGGGAGCCCCCTACAATGAGCAGTTCTTC
CASSEAGSGLAGAPYNEQFF
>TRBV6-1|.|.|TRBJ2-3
TGTGCCAGCAGTGATGGGGCCGCCCCCATCGGTCATACGCAGTATTTT
CASSDGAAPIGHTQYF
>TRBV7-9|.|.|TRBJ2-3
TGTGCCAGCAGCCATCCATATGGGGGAGAAACCTCAGATACGCAGTATTTT
CASSHPYGGETSDTQYF
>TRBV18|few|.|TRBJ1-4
TGTGCCAGCTCACCGGACGGACTAACTAATGAAAAACTGTTTTTT
CASSPDGLTNEKLFF
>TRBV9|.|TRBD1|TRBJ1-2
TGTGCCAGCAGCGTAGGGGACAGGGGGGACTATGGCTACACCTTC
CASSVGDRGDYGYTF
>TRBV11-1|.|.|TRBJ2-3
TGTGCCAGCAGCTTCCTTAGCTCTACGGGAGTAACAGATACGCAGTATTTT
CASSFLSSTGVTDTQYF
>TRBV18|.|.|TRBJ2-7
TGTGCCAGCTCAAGCGTGGGCCCCCAATCCTACGAGCAGTACTTC
CASSSVGPQSYEQYF
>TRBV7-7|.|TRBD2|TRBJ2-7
TGTGCCAGCAGCAAGGGGACTAGTCGAGGCTACGAGCAGTACTTC
CASSKGTSRGYEQYF
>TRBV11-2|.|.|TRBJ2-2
TGTGCCAGCAGCTTAGATCGGACCGGGGAGCTGTTTTTT
CASSLDRTGELFF
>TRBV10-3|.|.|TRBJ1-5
TGTGCCATCGAGAGACGGGGTCCCCAGCATTTT
CAIERRGPQHF
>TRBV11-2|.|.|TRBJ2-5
TGTGCCAGCAGCTTACCCCCCGTTGTGGGAGAGACCCAGTACTTC
CASSLPPVVGETQYF
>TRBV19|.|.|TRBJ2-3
TGTGCCAGTAGAGATAGGGGTTTCGGGACAGATACGCAGTATTTT
CASRDRGFGTDTQYF
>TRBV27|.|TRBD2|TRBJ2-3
TGTGCCAGCTCCACTAGCGTGTCGCCAGATACGCAGTATTTT
CASSTSVSPDTQYF
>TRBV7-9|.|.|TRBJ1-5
TGTGCCAGCAGCCCGGGACAAAACCAGCCCCAGCATTTT
CASSPGQNQPQHF
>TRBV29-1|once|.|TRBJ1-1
TGCAGCGTGTCGGGCAGATTGAACACTGAAGCTTTCTTT
CSVSGRLNTEAFF
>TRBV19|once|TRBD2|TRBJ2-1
TGTGCCAGTAGACTCCGAGGACTAGCGGACAATGAGCAGTTCTTC
CASRLRGLADNEQFF
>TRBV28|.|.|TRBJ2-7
TGTGCCAGCAGAAAACCGACCGTCCCCTACGAGCAGTACTTC
CASRKPTVPYEQYF
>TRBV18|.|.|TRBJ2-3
TGTGCCAGCTCTATGGATCAAGATACGCAGTATTTT
CASSMDQDTQYF
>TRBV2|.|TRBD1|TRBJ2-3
TGTGCCAGCAGGACCGGGACAGGTAGCCTTAGCACAGATACGCAGTATTTT
CASRTGTGSLSTDTQYF
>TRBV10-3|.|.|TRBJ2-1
TGTGCCATCAGTGAATTACACAACAATGAGCAGTTCTTC
CAISELHNNEQFF